These T cell receptor beta chains were read from a single sample in a study of shared clonotypes between healthy human individuals. The data were produced by immunoSEQ multiplex PCR, yet TCRdb's version contains in-frame clones alone and is incomplete. This sample has around 430,000 clones, with roughly 83% found just once. The sequenced material came from PBMCs. The source is a woman aged 40 to 50 in good health. Some clones in this sample may be carry-over from other donors' samples. Each CDR3 is given with its conserved first and last residue. A D gene is named only where the DNA matches it firmly. Some rows have no size entry. The others give once, few or many, or a class for an expanded clone.

>once|TRBJ1-2|TRBD1|TRBV6-4
TGTGCCAGCAGTCAGACAGGGGTAGGTGGCTACACCTTC
CASSQTGVGGYTF
>once|TRBJ2-1|TRBD2|TRBV5-1
TGCGCCAGCAGCCACGGACTAGCGGGAGACAATGAGCAGTTCTTC
CASSHGLAGDNEQFF
>few|TRBJ1-5|TRBD1|TRBV7-8
TGTGCCAGCAGCTTAGTTGAGGGGGCGGGTGCTTTTCAGCCCCAGCATTTT
CASSLVEGAGAFQPQHF
>-|TRBJ2-3|TRBD2|TRBV5-4
TGTGCCAGCAGCCGACTAGCGGGAAGGGGGGGGGCAGATACGCAGTATTTT
CASSRLAGRGGADTQYF
>-|TRBJ2-7|TRBD2|TRBV7-8
TGTGCCAGCAGCAAAGGACTAGTCCACGAGCAGTACTTC
CASSKGLVHEQYF
>-|TRBJ2-3|TRBD2|TRBV5-4
TGTGCCAGCAGCTTGTTGATAGCGGGAGGGCCAGATACGCAGTATTTT
CASSLLIAGGPDTQYF
>-|TRBJ2-7|TRBD2|TRBV28
TGTGCCAGCAGTTTAAGGCGGAGGGAGGGGCACGAGCAGTACTTC
CASSLRRREGHEQYF
>-|TRBJ2-3|-|TRBV15
TGTGCCACCACTGACCCGGGATCGAGCACAGATACGCAGTATTTT
CATTDPGSSTDTQYF
>-|TRBJ2-1|-|TRBV27
TGTGCCAGCAGTTTATCTATAGTCTCCAATGAGCAGTTCTTC
CASSLSIVSNEQFF
>-|TRBJ2-3|-|TRBV29-1
TGCAGCGTTTTGGGAGGGGGCCAGCTTAGCACAGATACGCAGTATTTT
CSVLGGGQLSTDTQYF
>-|TRBJ1-5|-|TRBV6-5
TGTGCCAGCAGTTACTCTTACAATCAGCCCCAGCATTTT
CASSYSYNQPQHF
>-|TRBJ2-7|-|TRBV5-1
TGCGCCAGCAGCTTGGCCCACGGCGAGCAGTACTTC
CASSLAHGEQYF
>-|TRBJ2-1|-|TRBV28
TGTGCCAGCAGCTTACGGGGGAGCTCCTACAATGAGCAGTTCTTC
CASSLRGSSYNEQFF
>-|TRBJ2-1|TRBD1|TRBV7-3
TGTGCCAGCAGCCAGGGGGCGTTAGGTAATGAGCAGTTCTTC
CASSQGALGNEQFF
>-|TRBJ2-2|-|TRBV20-1
TGCAGTGCTAGAGGTCCCGGGGAGCTGTTTTTT
CSARGPGELFF
>-|TRBJ2-7|TRBD2|TRBV18
TGTGCCAGCTCACCACTCCCAGCGGGAGGGCCGGGGGACGAGCAGTACTTC
CASSPLPAGGPGDEQYF
>-|TRBJ2-4|TRBD2|TRBV5-1
TGCGCCAGCAGCTTGGTACTAGCGGGACCCAAAAACATTCAGTACTTC
CASSLVLAGPKNIQYF
>-|TRBJ2-5|TRBD2|TRBV19
TGTGCCAGTAGTCCTTCCTTTAGCGGGAGGGGCGAGACCCAGTACTTC
CASSPSFSGRGETQYF
>-|TRBJ2-7|-|TRBV6-1
TGTGCCAGCAGTGAAAGGCCGACGGGGGCGTACGAGCAGTACTTC
CASSERPTGAYEQYF
>-|TRBJ2-6|-|TRBV2
TGTGCCAGCAGTGAAAGAAGATCTGGGGCCAACGTCCTGACTTTC
CASSERRSGANVLTF
>-|TRBJ2-7|TRBD2|TRBV27
TGTGCCAGCAGTCCTGGACTAGCTCGCTGGCCGGGGGAGCAGTACTTC
CASSPGLARWPGEQYF
>-|TRBJ2-3|TRBD1|TRBV5-1
TGCGCCAGCAGCTCTGCACAGGGGACAGATACGCAGTATTTT
CASSSAQGTDTQYF
>-|TRBJ2-7|TRBD2|TRBV11-2
TGTGCCAGCAGCCTGGGACTAGGATTATACGAGCAGTACTTC
CASSLGLGLYEQYF
>-|TRBJ2-7|-|TRBV7-9
TGTGCCAGCAGCCAGGACAGTCGATCTTACGAGCAGTACTTC
CASSQDSRSYEQYF
>-|TRBJ2-7|-|TRBV9
TGTGCCAGCAGCGTAGGTGGAACAGGGCAATACGAGCAGTACTTC
CASSVGGTGQYEQYF
>-|TRBJ2-1|TRBD2|TRBV15
TGTGCCACCAGCAGAGAAGGGACTAGAGCAGATGAGCAGTTCTTC
CATSREGTRADEQFF
>-|TRBJ2-1|-|TRBV5-1
TGCGCCAGCAGAAACGACCGGAGCTCCTACAATGAGCAGTTCTTC
CASRNDRSSYNEQFF
>-|TRBJ2-5|-|TRBV28
TGTGCCAGCAGTGGGCGAATTCAGACCCAGTACTTC
CASSGRIQTQYF
>-|TRBJ2-2|TRBD2|TRBV5-1
TGCGCCAGCAGCTTGGAAGCGGGAGTGGTTACCGGGGAGCTGTTTTTT
CASSLEAGVVTGELFF
>-|TRBJ1-1|-|TRBV30
TGTGCCTGGAGTGCGGGATCGTCCGCTCACACTGAAGCTTTCTTT
CAWSAGSSAHTEAFF
>few|TRBJ2-7|-|TRBV11-2
TGTGCCAGCAGCTTAGGCCAGACTAACGAGCAGTACTTC
CASSLGQTNEQYF
>-|TRBJ2-7|-|TRBV7-8
TGTGCCAGCAGCCCTTTCTTTGCCTCCTACGAGCAGTACTTC
CASSPFFASYEQYF
>once|TRBJ2-2|-|TRBV9
TGTGCCAGCAGCGTAGCGGGGCCTAACACCGGGGAGCTGTTTTTT
CASSVAGPNTGELFF
>-|TRBJ2-7|TRBD1|TRBV11-2
TGTGCCAGCAGCTTAGCACAGGGGGGTTACGAGCAGTACTTC
CASSLAQGGYEQYF
>-|TRBJ2-5|-|TRBV6-5
TGTGCCAGCAGTTGGGACTTTCAAGAGACCCAGTACTTC
CASSWDFQETQYF
>-|TRBJ2-7|TRBD1|TRBV2
TGTGCCAGCAGCCCAGGACAGGGTATAAGCTCCTACGAGCAGTACTTC
CASSPGQGISSYEQYF
>-|TRBJ2-3|TRBD2|TRBV5-4
TGTGCCAGCAGCTTGGTGGGACTAGCGGGAAGCACAGATACGCAGTATTTT
CASSLVGLAGSTDTQYF
>-|TRBJ2-4|TRBD2|TRBV7-6
TGTGCCAGCAGCTCCGGACTAGCGGGAGACAAAAACATTCAGTACTTC
CASSSGLAGDKNIQYF
>-|TRBJ1-2|TRBD1|TRBV28
TGTGCCAGCAGTCAGACAGGGGGCAGCTATGGCTACACCTTC
CASSQTGGSYGYTF
>-|TRBJ2-1|TRBD2|TRBV28
TGTGCCAGCAACCCTCGGGTAGGACTAGCGGCTTTCAATGAGCAGTTCTTC
CASNPRVGLAAFNEQFF
>few|TRBJ2-7|-|TRBV27
TGTGCCAGCAGTTCGTTTGCAGGGCCGGGCGCCACCGAGCAGTACTTC
CASSSFAGPGATEQYF
>-|TRBJ1-6|-|TRBV30
TGTGCCTGGAGTCCAGGGATTTTGAGCTCGGGATCCTATAATTCACCCCTCCACTTT
CAWSPGILSSGSYNSPLHF
>-|TRBJ2-7|-|TRBV7-2
TGTGCCAGCAGCCACCTGACTAGTGACTACGAGCAGTACTTC
CASSHLTSDYEQYF
>-|TRBJ2-7|TRBD2|TRBV7-2
TGTGCCAGCAGCTTAGGGCCTAGCGGGAAAATCAGACAGTACGAGCAGTACTTC
CASSLGPSGKIRQYEQYF
>-|TRBJ2-3|-|TRBV7-9
TGTGCCAGCAGCTTCGCGGTCACAGATACGCAGTATTTT
CASSFAVTDTQYF
>-|TRBJ2-3|TRBD2|TRBV9
TGTGCCAGCAGCCCGCCGGGACTAGCGGGCCAAGATACGCAGTATTTT
CASSPPGLAGQDTQYF
>-|TRBJ2-5|-|TRBV28
TGTGCCAGCAGTTTACGGGGCGGAAAAGAGACCCAGTACTTC
CASSLRGGKETQYF
>-|TRBJ2-7|-|TRBV5-4
TGTGCCAGCAACCGTCAACAGGGAGGGACCTACGAGCAGTACTTC
CASNRQQGGTYEQYF
>-|TRBJ1-5|TRBD1|TRBV5-6
TGTGCCAGCAGCTTCTCCGGGACAGGGTTAGCCCAGCATTTT
CASSFSGTGLAQHF
>-|TRBJ2-3|TRBD1|TRBV7-8
TGTGCCAGCAGCTACCGGGACAGGGGCACAGATACGCAGTATTTT
CASSYRDRGTDTQYF
>-|TRBJ2-3|TRBD2|TRBV6-1
TGTGCCAGCAGCCAACCGGGACTAGGGGCGGATACGCAGTATTTT
CASSQPGLGADTQYF
>-|TRBJ2-7|TRBD1|TRBV2
TGTGCCAGCAGTGAAGGGGGGACAGGGCACCACGAGCAGTACTTC
CASSEGGTGHHEQYF
>-|TRBJ2-3|TRBD1|TRBV6-6
TGTGCCAGCAGTTCAATCCGGGACAGGGGCACAGATACGCAGTATTTT
CASSSIRDRGTDTQYF
>-|TRBJ1-1|-|TRBV4-2
TGTGCCAGCAGCCAAGCCGCAGGGGCGGCAGCTGAAGCTTTCTTT
CASSQAAGAAAEAFF
>once|TRBJ2-7|-|TRBV5-1
TGCGCCAGCAGCCCAGAGCAGGTCCACGAGCAGTACTTC
CASSPEQVHEQYF
>once|TRBJ2-7|TRBD1|TRBV7-8
TGTGCCAGCAGCCAGCAAACCGGGACAGGGCCGTACGAGCAGTACTTC
CASSQQTGTGPYEQYF
>-|TRBJ2-7|-|TRBV7-8
TGTGCCAGCACCTCCACACCGGGACGAGGATACGAGCAGTACTTC
CASTSTPGRGYEQYF